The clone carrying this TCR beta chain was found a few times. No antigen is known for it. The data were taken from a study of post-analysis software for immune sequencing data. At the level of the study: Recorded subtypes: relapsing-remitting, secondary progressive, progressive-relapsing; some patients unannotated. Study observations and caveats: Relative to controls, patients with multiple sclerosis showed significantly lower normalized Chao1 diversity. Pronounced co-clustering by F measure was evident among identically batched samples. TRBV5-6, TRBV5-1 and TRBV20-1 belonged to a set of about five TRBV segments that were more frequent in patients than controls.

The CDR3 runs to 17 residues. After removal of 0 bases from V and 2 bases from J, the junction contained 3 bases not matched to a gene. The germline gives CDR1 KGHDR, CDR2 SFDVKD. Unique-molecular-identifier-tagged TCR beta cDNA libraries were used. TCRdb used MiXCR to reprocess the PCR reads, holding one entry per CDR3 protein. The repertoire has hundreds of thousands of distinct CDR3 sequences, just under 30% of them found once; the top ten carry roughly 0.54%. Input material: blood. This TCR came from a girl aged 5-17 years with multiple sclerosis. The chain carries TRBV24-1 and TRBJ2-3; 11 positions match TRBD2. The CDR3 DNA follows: TGTGCCACCAGTGATTTGTCTAGCGGGAGGCCCACAGATACGCAGTATTTT. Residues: CATSDLSSGRPTDTQYF.